A selection of T cell receptor beta chains follows, all from one sample in a study of identical twins. TCRdb ran MiXCR on the 5' RACE reads and lists one entry per CDR3 protein. The repertoire holds about 150,000 distinct CDR3 sequences, roughly 3.5% seen once, with more than 7% in the top ten. The sequenced sample consisted of memory T cells sorted from blood. The receptors stem from a man aged 18-30 years in good health. Each CDR3 is given with its conserved first and last residue.

13,TRBV27,CASSPRVGNEQFF
11,TRBV2,CASRGKGTQYF
14,TRBV11-2,CASRSLATADTQYF
14,TRBV7-9,CASSSQGYNSPLHF
13,TRBV30,CAWTPGTYTEAFF
16,TRBV7-2,CASSLGRGPTNEKLFF
14,TRBV10-3,CAISPTSRTGELFF
15,TRBV7-8,CASSSGQREEGAQFF
12,TRBV4-3,CASRASDTEAFF
14,TRBV20-1,CSAFKREKNNEQFF
15,TRBV18,CASSPPGTSGREQFF
14,TRBV20-1,CSAKGKSGIDTQYF
16,TRBV24-1,CATSDGIPGLHNEQFF
14,TRBV20-1,CSGRTGKNTGELFF
17,TRBV5-1,CASSLVPLGVSNQPQHF
14,TRBV5-6,CASTRGTASYEQYF
13,TRBV20-1,CSPGRAGEETQYF
15,TRBV7-2,CASSSSGPGDVEQFF
14,TRBV20-1,CSARDLARTDTQYF
13,TRBV19,CASSAYSVQPQHF
10,TRBV29-1,CSAGGGVQYF
15,TRBV9,CASSTVGTARETQYF
17,TRBV27,CASSSLRVPHSNQPQHF
13,TRBV28,CASTPGRNYGYTF
14,TRBV6-5,CASSLQGRENIQYF
15,TRBV6-5,CASSYDGRKNSPLHF
14,TRBV9,CASSTQEGAGELFF
14,TRBV18,CASSPGQGIQPQHF
13,TRBV20-1,CSATDTSNYGYTF
13,TRBV2,CASSEQGGDGYTF
12,TRBV28,CASSLYGKTQYF
14,TRBV5-1,CASSLGGDSRMQFF
15,TRBV7-2,CASSPQPGSTDTQYF
16,TRBV18,CASSQLQRENTGELFF
16,TRBV12-3/TRBV12-4,CASSLRSGRFPGELFF
13,TRBV6-1,CASSERGEQPQHF
13,TRBV29-1,CSGATIYTDTQYF
11,TRBV6-5,CASSYDTEQYF
15,TRBV9,CASSVAGAGYNEQFF
13,TRBV20-1,CSAPFSDSYGYTF
16,TRBV11-2,CASSTHQRGSTDTQYF
12,TRBV20-1,CSAGEGQETQYF
13,TRBV7-2,CASNRQGESPLHF
18,TRBV5-4,CASSLGGGGRASVNEQFF
12,TRBV6-2/TRBV6-3,CASSPRTGEQFF
16,TRBV28,CASRGSGSPGYNEQFF
18,TRBV3-1,CASSQDSRGWGPNYGYTF
15,TRBV12-3/TRBV12-4,CASSDDRGPSYEQYF
15,TRBV3-1,CASSQGRGLSRTQYF
14,TRBV6-1,CASRNLESNQPQHF
15,TRBV6-1,CASSPGTRGASEQFF
13,TRBV27,CASQGGQAYEQYF